The T cell receptor beta chain described here comes from a study of T-cell reconstitution after alpha-beta-depleted transplantation in children. General study points: Surviving recipient T cells and thymic progenitors produced the high day-60 TCRbeta diversity seen in some patients. Expanded graft clones numbering several hundred reportedly gave rise to alpha-beta T cells about two months after transplant. T-cell counts and diversity at one year following transplant were attributed mainly to newly produced T cells.

The CDR3 is made up of 19 amino acids. With V trimmed by 0 bases and J by 1 base, 7 bases remained unmatched. The germline CDR1 and CDR2 sequences are MNHEY and SVGEGT. A word on this clonotype: Its specificity is unknown.

Construction of the TCRbeta library involved unique molecular identifiers. TCRdb independently ran MiXCR on the PCR reads; one entry per CDR3 protein. Of hundreds of thousands of distinct CDR3 sequences listed, under 20% were seen once; the top ten hold roughly 40%. The sequence was obtained from a male patient aged 2-15 years who had a stem cell transplant for acute lymphoblastic leukemia, so the T cells may come from the graft donor. The chain combines TRBV6-2 or TRBV6-3 with TRBJ2-3; TRBD2 agrees at 13 bases. The sample in question was PBMCs, mostly from graft donor cells, obtained 360 days after TCRalphabeta/CD19-depleted stem cell transplant. The chain's CDR3 is CASSYSISGLAGRTDTQYF. The CDR3 coding sequence is TGTGCCAGCAGTTACTCCATCTCGGGACTAGCGGGGCGCACAGATACGCAGTATTTT.